This T cell receptor beta chain was obtained from a study of CD8+CD57+ T cells in acquired aplastic anemia. All patients picked for sequencing had shown, by flow cytometry, an expansion of CD8+CD57+ cells. Genomic DNA, serving as template, underwent TCR beta VDJ and CDR3 profiling. TCRdb ran MiXCR on the reads and lists one entry per CDR3 protein. The sample includes more than 45,000 distinct CDR3 sequences, roughly three fifths of them seen just once. Germline V lookup: CDR1 SGHAT, CDR2 FQDESV (reference sequence). The CDR3 is 16 residues long. V dropped 4 bases and J dropped 1; count of bases not matched to a gene: 9.

This clonotype was obtained from a human donor with aplastic anemia. Sequencing was carried out using sorted CD4+, CD8+, or CD8+CD57+ T cells (not recorded which) from PBMCs. The chain combines TRBV11-1 with TRBJ1-1, with TRBD1 matching 7 bases. The CDR3 nucleotides read TGTGCCAGCAGCTCACACGACAGGGCGAAGAACACTGAAGCTTTCTTT. Residues: CASSSHDRAKNTEAFF.